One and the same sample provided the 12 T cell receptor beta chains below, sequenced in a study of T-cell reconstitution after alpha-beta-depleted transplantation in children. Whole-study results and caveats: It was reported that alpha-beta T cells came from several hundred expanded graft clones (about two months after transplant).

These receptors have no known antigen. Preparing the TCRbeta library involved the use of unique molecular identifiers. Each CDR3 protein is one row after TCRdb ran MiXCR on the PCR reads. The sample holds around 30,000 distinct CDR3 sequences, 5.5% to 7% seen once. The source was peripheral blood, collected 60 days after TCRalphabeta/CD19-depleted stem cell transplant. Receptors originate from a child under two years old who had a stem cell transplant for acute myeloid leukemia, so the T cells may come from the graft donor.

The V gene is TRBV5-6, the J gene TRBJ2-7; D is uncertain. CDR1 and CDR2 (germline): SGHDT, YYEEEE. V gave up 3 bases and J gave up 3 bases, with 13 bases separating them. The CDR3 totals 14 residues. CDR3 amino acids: CASSSGFPCYEQYF. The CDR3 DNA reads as TGTGCCAGCAGCTCCGGGTTCCCTTGCTACGAGCAGTACTTC.

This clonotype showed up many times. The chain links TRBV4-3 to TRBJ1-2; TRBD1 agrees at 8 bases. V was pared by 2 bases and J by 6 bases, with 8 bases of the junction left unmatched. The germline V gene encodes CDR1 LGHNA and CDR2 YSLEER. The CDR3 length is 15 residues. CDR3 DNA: TGCGCCAGCAGCCAAAGGACAGGGAAAAGGAATGGCTACACCTTC. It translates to CASSQRTGKRNGYTF.

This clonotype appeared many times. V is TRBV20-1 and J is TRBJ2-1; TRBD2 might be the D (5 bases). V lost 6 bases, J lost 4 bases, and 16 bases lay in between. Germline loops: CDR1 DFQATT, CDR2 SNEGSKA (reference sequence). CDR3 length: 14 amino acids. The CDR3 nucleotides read TGCAGTGCCCCCACACCCCGGGAATACAATGAGCAGTTCTTC. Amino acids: CSAPTPREYNEQFF.

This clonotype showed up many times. CDR3 sequence reads: CASSHFGTDEKLFF. CDR3 nucleotide sequence: TGTGCCAGCAGCCATTTTGGGACAGATGAAAAACTGTTTTTT. This chain links TRBV3-1 with TRBJ1-4; TRBD1 matches at 7 bases. After removal of 3 bases from V and 6 bases from J, the junction contained 4 bases not matched to a gene. The CDR3 length is 14 residues. Germline V CDR1 and CDR2: LGHDT, YNNKEL (reference sequence).

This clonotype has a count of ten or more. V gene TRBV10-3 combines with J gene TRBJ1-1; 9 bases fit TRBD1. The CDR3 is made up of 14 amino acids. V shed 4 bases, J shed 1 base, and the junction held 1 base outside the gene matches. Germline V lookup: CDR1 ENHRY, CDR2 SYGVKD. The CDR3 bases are TGTGCCATCAGTGGACAGGGGGGGAACACTGAAGCTTTCTTT. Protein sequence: CAISGQGGNTEAFF.

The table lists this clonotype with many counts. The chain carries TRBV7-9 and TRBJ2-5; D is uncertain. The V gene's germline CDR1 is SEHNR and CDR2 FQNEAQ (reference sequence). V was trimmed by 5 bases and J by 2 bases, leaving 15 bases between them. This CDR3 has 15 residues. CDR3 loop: CASSPRSGRQETQYF. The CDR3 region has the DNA TGTGCCAGCAGCCCACGGTCAGGTCGACAAGAGACCCAGTACTTC. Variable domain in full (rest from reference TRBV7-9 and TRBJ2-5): DTGVSQNPRHKITKRGQNVTFRCDPISEHNRLYWYRQTLGQGPEFLTYFQNEAQLEKSRLLSDRFSAERPKGSFSTLEIQRTEQGDSAMYLCASSPRSGRQETQYFGPGTRLLVL.

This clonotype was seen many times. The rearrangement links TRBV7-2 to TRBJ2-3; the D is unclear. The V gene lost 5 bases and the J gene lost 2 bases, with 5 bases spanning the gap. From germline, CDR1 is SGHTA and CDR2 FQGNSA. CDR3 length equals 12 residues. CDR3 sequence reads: CASSLLTDTQYF. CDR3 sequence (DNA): TGTGCCAGCAGCCTCCTCACAGATACGCAGTATTTT.

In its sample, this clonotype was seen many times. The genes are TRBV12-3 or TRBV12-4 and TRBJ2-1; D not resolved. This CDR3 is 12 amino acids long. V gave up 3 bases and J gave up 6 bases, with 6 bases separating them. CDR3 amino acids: CASSFASNEQFF. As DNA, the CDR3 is TGTGCCAGCAGTTTTGCGAGCAATGAGCAGTTCTTC.

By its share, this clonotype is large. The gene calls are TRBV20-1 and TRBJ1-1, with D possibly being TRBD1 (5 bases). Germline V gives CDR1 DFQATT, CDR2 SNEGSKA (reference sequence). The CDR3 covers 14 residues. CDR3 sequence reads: CRSWKSDINTEAFF. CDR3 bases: TGCAGGTCATGGAAGTCGGACATAAACACTGAAGCTTTCTTT.

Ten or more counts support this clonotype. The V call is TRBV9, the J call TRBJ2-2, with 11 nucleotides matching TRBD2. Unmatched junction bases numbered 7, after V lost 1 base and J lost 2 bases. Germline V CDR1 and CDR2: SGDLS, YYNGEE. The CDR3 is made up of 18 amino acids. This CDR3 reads CASSVSRLAGTNTGELFF. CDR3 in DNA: TGTGCCAGCAGCGTATCGAGACTAGCGGGGACAAACACCGGGGAGCTGTTTTTT.

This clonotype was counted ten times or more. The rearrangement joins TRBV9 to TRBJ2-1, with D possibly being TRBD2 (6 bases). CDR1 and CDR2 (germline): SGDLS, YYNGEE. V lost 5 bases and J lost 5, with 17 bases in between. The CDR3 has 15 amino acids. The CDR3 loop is CASSSSGGTHNEQFF. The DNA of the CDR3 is TGTGCCAGCAGTTCCTCGGGCGGGACTCACAATGAGCAGTTCTTC.

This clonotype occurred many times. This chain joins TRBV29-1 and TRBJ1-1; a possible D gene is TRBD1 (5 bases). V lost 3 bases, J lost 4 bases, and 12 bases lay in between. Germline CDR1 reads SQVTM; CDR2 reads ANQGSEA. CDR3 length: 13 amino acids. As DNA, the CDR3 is TGCAGCGTTGATGCAGGGCGGTCCACTGAAGCTTTCTTT. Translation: CSVDAGRSTEAFF.